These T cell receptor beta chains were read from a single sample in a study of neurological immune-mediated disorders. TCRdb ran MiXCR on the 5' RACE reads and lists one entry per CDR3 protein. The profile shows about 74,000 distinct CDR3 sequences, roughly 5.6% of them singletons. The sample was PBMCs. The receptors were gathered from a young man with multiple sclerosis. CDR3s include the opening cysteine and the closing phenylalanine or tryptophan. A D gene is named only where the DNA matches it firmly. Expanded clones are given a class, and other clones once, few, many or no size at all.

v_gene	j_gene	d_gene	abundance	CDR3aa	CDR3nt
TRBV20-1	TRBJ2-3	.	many	CSARDLGSPTDTQYF	TGCAGTGCTAGAGATCTGGGCAGCCCCACAGATACGCAGTATTTT
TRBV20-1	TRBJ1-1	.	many	CSARGHSLEAFF	TGCAGTGCTAGAGGTCACTCCCTTGAAGCTTTCTTT
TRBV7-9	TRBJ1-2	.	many	CASSLSTANYGYTF	TGTGCCAGCAGCTTGTCGACAGCCAACTATGGCTACACCTTC
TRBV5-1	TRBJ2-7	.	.	CASSLPRERPTEQYF	TGCGCCAGCAGCTTACCCCGGGAAAGACCAACCGAGCAGTACTTC
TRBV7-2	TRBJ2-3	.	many	CASSPPWGSDTQYF	TGTGCCAGCAGCCCCCCGTGGGGGTCAGATACGCAGTATTTT
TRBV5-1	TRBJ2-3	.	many	CASSPMAGLTDTQYF	TGCGCCAGCAGCCCGATGGCGGGTCTCACAGATACGCAGTATTTT
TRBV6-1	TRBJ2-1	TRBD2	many	CASSPSGTSGTFGFF	TGTGCCAGCAGTCCCTCTGGGACTAGCGGGACCTTTGGTTTCTTC
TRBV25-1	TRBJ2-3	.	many	CASSELHSGLTDTQYF	TGTGCCAGCAGTGAATTGCATAGCGGCCTCACAGATACGCAGTATTTT
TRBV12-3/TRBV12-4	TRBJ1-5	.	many	CASSSQGSNQPQHF	TGTGCCAGCAGTTCACAGGGTAGCAATCAGCCCCAGCATTTT
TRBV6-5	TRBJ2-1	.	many	CASSSEKDSDNEQFF	TGTGCCAGCAGTAGCGAAAAAGACTCAGACAATGAGCAGTTCTTC
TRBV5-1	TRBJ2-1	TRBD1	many	CASSLEGQGRNEQFF	TGCGCCAGCAGCTTGGAGGGACAGGGGCGTAATGAGCAGTTCTTC
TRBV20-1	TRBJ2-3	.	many	CSAHSNRDTDTQYF	TGCAGTGCTCACAGCAACAGGGACACAGATACGCAGTATTTT
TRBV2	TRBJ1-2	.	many	CASSANSNYGYTF	TGTGCCAGCAGTGCCAACAGCAACTATGGCTACACCTTC
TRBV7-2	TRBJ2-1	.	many	CASSFGDARYNEQFF	TGTGCCAGCAGCTTCGGGGACGCACGATACAATGAGCAGTTCTTC
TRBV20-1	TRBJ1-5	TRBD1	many	CSAGGRGDQPQHF	TGCAGTGCTGGGGGCAGGGGGGACCAGCCCCAGCATTTT
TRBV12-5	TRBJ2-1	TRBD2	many	CASAPGLAGNNEQFF	TGTGCTAGTGCCCCGGGACTAGCGGGAAACAATGAGCAGTTCTTC
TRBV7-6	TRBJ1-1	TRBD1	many	CASRPDRGTEAFF	TGTGCCAGCAGGCCAGACAGGGGCACTGAAGCTTTCTTT
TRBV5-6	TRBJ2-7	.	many	CASSLFPVDNEQYF	TGTGCCAGCAGCTTGTTTCCCGTCGATAACGAGCAGTACTTC
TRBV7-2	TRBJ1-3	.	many	CASSPDISGNTIYF	TGTGCCAGCAGCCCTGACATCTCTGGAAACACCATATATTTT
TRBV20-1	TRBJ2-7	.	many	CSARVNSYEQYF	TGCAGTGCTAGAGTGAACTCCTACGAGCAGTACTTC
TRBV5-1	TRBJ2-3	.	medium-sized	CASSSTTSSARADTQYF	TGCGCCAGCAGCTCCACAACCTCTAGCGCGCGGGCGGATACGCAGTATTTT
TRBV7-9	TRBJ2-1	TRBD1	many	CASSLIWDSSGEQFF	TGTGCCAGCAGCTTAATATGGGACAGTTCCGGTGAGCAGTTCTTC
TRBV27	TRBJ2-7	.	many	CASSLSSSIWYEQYF	TGTGCCAGCAGTTTATCGTCCTCCATTTGGTACGAGCAGTACTTC
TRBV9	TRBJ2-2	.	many	CASSGRTGLNTGELFF	TGTGCCAGCAGCGGACGCACAGGGTTGAACACCGGGGAGCTGTTTTTT
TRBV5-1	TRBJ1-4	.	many	CASSPGEGATNEKLFF	TGCGCCAGCAGCCCTGGGGAGGGGGCAACTAATGAAAAACTGTTTTTT
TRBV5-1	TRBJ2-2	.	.	CTSSLVSGMNTGELFF	TGCACCAGCAGCTTGGTGAGCGGAATGAACACCGGGGAGCTGTTTTTT
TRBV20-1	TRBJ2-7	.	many	CSAGSGLARVAYEQYF	TGCAGTGCTGGCTCAGGGCTAGCAAGGGTAGCCTACGAGCAGTACTTC
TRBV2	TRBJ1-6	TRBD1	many	CASSSDRGGSPLHF	TGTGCCAGCAGCTCGGACAGGGGAGGTTCACCCCTCCACTTT
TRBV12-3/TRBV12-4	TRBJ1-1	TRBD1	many	CASSPEDRMNTEAFF	TGTGCCAGCAGTCCCGAGGACAGGATGAACACTGAAGCTTTCTTT
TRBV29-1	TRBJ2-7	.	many	CSVRMGGRPYEQYF	TGCAGCGTGAGAATGGGCGGCCGGCCCTACGAGCAGTACTTC
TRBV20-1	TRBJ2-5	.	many	CSANRQETQYF	TGCAGTGCTAATAGACAAGAGACCCAGTACTTC
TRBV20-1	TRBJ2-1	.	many	CSAQRRGLNNEQFF	TGCAGTGCCCAGAGGCGGGGGCTAAACAATGAGCAGTTCTTC
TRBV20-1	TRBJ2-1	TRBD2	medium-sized	CSAPTSGYNEQFF	TGCAGTGCTCCGACTAGCGGGTACAATGAGCAGTTCTTC
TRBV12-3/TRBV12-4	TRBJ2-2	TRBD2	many	CASSTWTSGRGSTGELFF	TGTGCCAGCAGCACCTGGACTAGCGGGAGAGGGAGTACCGGGGAGCTGTTTTTT